This TCR beta chain was found in a study of blood T cell repertoires in COVID-19 (dated by TCRdb to the early 2020s). About the investigation overall: Samples from collaborators originated in the United States, Italy and Spain and spanned both the acute and convalescent phases of COVID-19. The material from the prospective study consisted of cDNA or gDNA derived from T cells, B-cell-depleted T cells, or PBMCs. Subjects who had been exposed to COVID-19, were actively infected with it, or had recovered from it provided the deeply sampled blood TCRbeta repertoires that made up the dataset. The repertoires were released in a freely available public database meant as a resource for research on the immune response to SARS-CoV-2. The samples were drawn from the first 160 participants of the ongoing ImmuneRACE study and from 950 to 1,500 subjects provided by 6 global collaborators. Sample metadata almost always included a de-identified subject ID, COVID-19 status, age in years and sex. HLA class I and class II types, where available, came from metadata supplied by the sample provider rather than from assay-based typing.

Regarding this clone: The specificity of this receptor is unknown. The record has no base qualities; no much larger clone is one base away.

Trimming removed 5 bases from V and 8 bases from J; the gene matches leave 9 bases unexplained. From the cysteine through the phenylalanine, the CDR3 covers 14 amino acids. Only the CDR3 portion is preserved as DNA: 42 bases, with reading frame beginning at the first base. The germline V gene supplies CDR1 SGHTA and CDR2 FQGNSA. The immunoSEQ Assay, a bias-controlled multiplex PCR, was used to amplify TCRbeta CDR3 regions from genomic DNA. The published analysis was carried out like this. The number of nucleated cells in each sample was estimated by amplification of reference gene primers within the assay. To quantify the absolute abundance of each unique TCRbeta CDR3 rearrangement, sequence reads were collapsed and filtered. For each sample, productive Simpson clonality was calculated as the square root of Simpson's diversity index across productive rearrangements. TCRdb took this table from immuneACCESS and kept in-frame rearrangements with V and J called. Such tables lack part of the clones; where checked against another copy, unresolved V genes explain under half of the gap, and the rest is unexplained. Clone size and the V and J calls come from that table; the DNA yielded D and trimming. The table for this sample lists about 240,000 clones; approximately 90% of them were counted only once. Roughly 2.6% of the sample lies in the top ten.

The full study reports these points: How much clinical and demographic metadata was included differed by source and by participant, and the metadata was provided uncurated.

Participants in the prospective study were enrolled through a virtual design, were aged about 18 to 100 years, and lived in about two dozen United States geographic areas. In the prospective study, participants were assigned to cohorts based on the clinical history participants reported in a screening survey and a study questionnaire. In the prospective study, mobile phlebotomists collected whole blood, serum and a nasopharyngeal or oropharyngeal swab from each participant. Prospective study participants could optionally give additional blood draws and questionnaires over an approximately two-month period. Before DNA extraction, blood samples from the prospective study were shipped at room temperature or frozen.

The source is a woman in her thirties with acute COVID-19. The V gene is TRBV7-2 and the J gene is TRBJ1-2, with 9 central nucleotides matching TRBD1. The specimen was PBMCs or T cells enriched from blood (not recorded which). In nucleotide form, the sequence is TGTGCCAGCAGCACGCGGACAGGGGCGGCGGGCTACACCTTC. It encodes CASSTRTGAAGYTF.